The text below deals with one T cell receptor (beta chain). Its antigen is unidentified. The CDR3 runs to 15 residues. Germline CDR1 SGDLS, CDR2 YYNGEE. The ends were cut back, 0 bases at V and 4 bases at J, with 10 bases in the middle. This entry comes from a study of cytomegalovirus exposure and HLA in healthy donors. Points from the study as a whole: Donors belonging to an Asian-associated ancestry cluster reportedly showed fewer N-insertions in productive TCRs than the roughly 670-donor mean, according to what a later analysis found. Within a later analysis, the majority of CMV-associated TCR beta chains appeared HLA-restricted.

PCR was performed using 60 Vbeta and 13 Jbeta primers. TCRdb's table, derived via immunoSEQ multiplex PCR, lists solely in-frame clones and lacks some. The table has around 160,000 clones, roughly 65% seen once; the top ten hold roughly 4.5%. The rearrangement links TRBV9 to TRBJ1-4; no firm D call. The sample was PBMCs. This receptor was obtained from a man aged 18 to 29 in good health and CMV-seropositive. For the CDR3, the DNA is TGTGCCAGCAGCGTAGGGGCAAGCAATAATGAAAAACTGTTTTTT. Translation: CASSVGASNNEKLFF.